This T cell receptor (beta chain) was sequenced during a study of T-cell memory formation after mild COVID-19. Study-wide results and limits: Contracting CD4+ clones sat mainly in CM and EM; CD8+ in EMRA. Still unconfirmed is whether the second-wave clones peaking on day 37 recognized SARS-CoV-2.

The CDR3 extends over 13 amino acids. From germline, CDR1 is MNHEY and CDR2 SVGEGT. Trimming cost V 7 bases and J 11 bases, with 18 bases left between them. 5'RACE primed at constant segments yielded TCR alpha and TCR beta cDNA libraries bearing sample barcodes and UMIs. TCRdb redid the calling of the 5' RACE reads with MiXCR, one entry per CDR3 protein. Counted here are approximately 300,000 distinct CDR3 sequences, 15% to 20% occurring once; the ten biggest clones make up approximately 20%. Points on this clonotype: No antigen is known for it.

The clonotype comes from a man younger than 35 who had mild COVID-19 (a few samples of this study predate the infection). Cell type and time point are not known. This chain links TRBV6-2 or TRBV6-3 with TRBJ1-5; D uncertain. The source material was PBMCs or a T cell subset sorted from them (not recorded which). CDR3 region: CASKGTGNQAQHF. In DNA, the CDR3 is TGTGCCAGCAAGGGAACGGGTAATCAAGCCCAGCATTTT.